This T cell receptor beta chain appears in the sequencing data of a study of shared clonotypes between healthy human individuals. CDR3 size: 13 residues. Looked up from germline, CDR1 is MDHEN and CDR2 is SYDVKM. Sequencing used immunoSEQ multiplex PCR; TCRdb keeps in-frame clones, though not all of them. The profile covers about 520,000 clones, with over 75% appearing a single time and roughly 12% taken by the ten largest. The TCR was taken from a woman aged 40 to 50 in good health. Some clones in this sample may be carry-over from other donors' samples. The chain is built from TRBV28 and TRBJ2-7; D remains ambiguous. The material sequenced was PBMCs. The CDR3 protein is CVTIRSSTYEQYF. CDR3 nucleotide sequence: TGTGTCACGATACGAAGCAGTACCTACGAGCAGTACTTC.